The TCR beta chain described here comes from a study of T cell changes during pregnancy in multiple sclerosis. In its sample, this clone was seen once. Germline values: CDR1 MNHEY, CDR2 SVGAGI. CDR3 length: 14 residues. V lost 8 bases and J 1 base, leaving 14 bases between the germline ends. Data came from immunoSEQ multiplex PCR; TCRdb stores just in-frame clones and leaves some out. The table includes about 25,000 clones, roughly nine tenths detected once. The sequence derives from a female donor in good health, enrolled as a control in a pregnancy study. Sequencing used CD8+ T cells from peripheral blood mononuclear cells, obtained in the third trimester of pregnancy. V is TRBV6-5 and J is TRBJ1-1; D is possibly TRBD1 (5 bases). This CDR3 reads CASGIVGGNTEAFF. The CDR3 DNA follows: TGTGCCAGCGGAATCGTGGGGGGGAACACTGAAGCTTTCTTT.